The entry below gives a single T cell receptor beta chain sequence along with its context. These data are taken from a study of T cells in Graves' hyperthyroidism and ophthalmopathy. Amplification of TCR beta CDR3 regions used RNA as the template. First-round RT-PCR with HTBI primers amplified the TCR CDR3 region. TCRdb fed the multiplex PCR reads into MiXCR, producing one record per CDR3 protein. In the table there are about 420,000 distinct CDR3 sequences, roughly an eighth of which are singletons. The CDR3 is 14 amino acids. V was shortened by 2 bases and J by 7 bases, with 17 bases between the two germline ends. Germline-derived CDR1 and CDR2 are GTSNPN and SVGIG (reference sequence).

The chain joins TRBV30 to TRBJ1-2; D gene unclear. Sequencing was done on a sample of blood. The origin of this receptor is a woman under 30 with Graves' hyperthyroidism. The CDR3 DNA follows: TGTGCCTGGAGTACCAGCGGGAGATCGCGTGGCTACACCTTC. Translation gives CAWSTSGRSRGYTF.